This T cell receptor (beta chain) emerged from a study of shared clonotypes between healthy human individuals. Study-wide results and caveats: In a handful of donors, approximately 5% of naive CD4 clonotypes appeared in common.

Using immunoSEQ multiplex PCR, the repertoire was profiled, and TCRdb retains in-frame clones only, with some absent. The sample contains over a million clones, 78% of which appear only once. CD4+ cells were split into CD45RA+ naive and CD45RA-negative memory subsets. This clone appeared once. Its target is unknown. This CDR3 comprises 20 residues. The V and J ends lost 3 bases and 2 bases respectively, with 26 bases between them. This sequence joins TRBV5-3 and TRBJ2-2; maybe TRBD2 (6 bases). TRBV5-3 is sorted into the ORF group, with uncertain function. The sequencing input was memory CD4+ T cells from PBMCs. Subset reported: CD45RA-negative fraction. The sequence was obtained from a young man in good health. Some clones in this sample may be carry-over from other donors' samples. The chain's CDR3 is CARSCLSPPGREPNTGELFF. The CDR3 coding sequence is TGTGCCAGAAGCTGCCTATCCCCCCCCGGCCGGGAGCCTAACACCGGGGAGCTGTTTTTT.